The 10 T cell receptor beta chains listed next were all sequenced from one sample in a study of shared clonotypes between healthy human individuals. Only CD45RO-negative cells positively selected for CCR7 counted as naive CD8 cells, so terminally differentiated effector memory CD45RA+ cells were excluded. TCRdb keeps only in-frame clones here, not all; method: immunoSEQ multiplex PCR. The sample lists about 650,000 clones; 95% to 96% were seen once. The sequencing input was naive CD8+ T cells sorted from blood. These TCRs come from a woman aged 25 to 39 in good health.

The chain uses TRBV27 and TRBJ2-7; no reliable D call. CDR3 length: 16 amino acids. V lost 3 bases to trimming and J lost 0 bases, with 15 bases between them. Germline CDR1 and CDR2: MNHEY and SMNVEV (reference sequence). In DNA form, the CDR3 reads TGTGCCAGCAGTTTCAGCCGAGGTACGGTCTCCTACGAGCAGTACTTC. Translated, it gives CASSFSRGTVSYEQYF.

The V gene is TRBV10-1, the J gene TRBJ1-1; the D gene is possibly TRBD1 (5 bases). Germline V lookup: CDR1 WNHNN, CDR2 SYGVQD (reference sequence). The CDR3 spans 14 residues. V lost 0 bases to trimming and J lost 8 bases, with 13 bases between them. CDR3 sequence: CASSESSGEQEAFF. As DNA, the CDR3 is TGCGCCAGCAGTGAGTCATCGGGGGAGCAGGAAGCTTTCTTT.

The rearrangement joins TRBV6-5 to TRBJ2-7; the D is unclear. Per the germline V gene, CDR1 is MNHEY and CDR2 is SVGAGI. The CDR3 is made up of 14 amino acids. Trimming cost V 2 bases and J 6 bases, with 14 bases left between them. The CDR3 region has the DNA TGTGCCAGCAGTTACCGGCTAGTTGGTGGCGAGCAGTACTTC. It translates to CASSYRLVGGEQYF.

Turning to this clone: At one boundary the junction diverges from the germline segment, which might be a read error. V usage is TRBV4-1 and J usage is TRBJ2-1, with D possibly TRBD2 on 5 matching bases. Germline values: CDR1 MGHRA, CDR2 YSYEKL. The CDR3 length is 13 residues. The CDR3 loop reads CASSQDMVGEEIF. CDR3 coding DNA: TGCGCCAGCAGCCAAGATATGGTGGGAGAGGAGATCTTC.

The V gene is TRBV18, the J gene TRBJ2-3; 7 positions match TRBD2. This CDR3 comprises 17 residues. The germline CDR1 and CDR2 sequences are KGHSH and LQKENI. V lost 1 base to trimming and J lost 6 bases; unmatched junction nucleotides: 13. The DNA of the CDR3 is TGTGCCAGCTCACCACAATTAGCGGGTGAGACGATTGATACGCAGTATTTT. It specifies CASSPQLAGETIDTQYF.

V usage is TRBV5-6 and J usage is TRBJ2-7; 8 positions agree with TRBD1. Germline V gene sequence: CDR1 SGHDT, CDR2 YYEEEE. The CDR3 extends over 16 amino acids. V was pared by 1 base and J by 4 bases, with 10 bases of the junction left unmatched. The CDR3 DNA reads as TGTGCCAGCAGCTTGATACCGGGACAGGAAGAATACGAGCAGTACTTC. Its protein is CASSLIPGQEEYEQYF.

The CDR3 region has the DNA TGCGCCAGCAGCCGTGTAGGGGACTACGAGCAGTACTTC. Its translation: CASSRVGDYEQYF. The chain has TRBV4-1 and TRBJ2-7, with a possible D match to TRBD1 (5 bases). This CDR3 has 13 amino acids. Germline V lookup: CDR1 MGHRA, CDR2 YSYEKL. V lost 4 bases to trimming and J lost 3 bases, with 10 bases between them.

This clone was seen once. The chain uses TRBV28 and TRBJ2-5; 14 nucleotides align to TRBD2. From germline, CDR1 is MDHEN and CDR2 SYDVKM. Trimming at V came to 3 bases and at J to 9 bases, leaving 6 bases not matched to a gene. This CDR3 contains 15 residues. The CDR3 protein is CASSFRTSGRWAQYF. For the CDR3, the DNA is TGTGCCAGCAGTTTTCGGACTAGCGGGAGGTGGGCCCAGTACTTC.

The chain recombines TRBV28 with TRBJ1-2, with D possibly matching TRBD1 (5 bases). The CDR3 is made up of 14 amino acids. Germline CDR1 reads MDHEN; CDR2 reads SYDVKM. Trimming took 7 bases from V and 7 from J, leaving 19 bases between them. The CDR3 DNA sequence: TGTGCCAGCATTCGCCCCGGGGGTTTCAGTGGCTACACCTTC. The encoded protein is CASIRPGGFSGYTF.

The chain carries TRBV2 and TRBJ2-7; perhaps TRBD1 as D (5 bases). Trimming took off 5 bases at V and 3 bases at J, with 20 bases between the two ends. The CDR3 has 16 amino acids. Looked up from germline, CDR1 is SNHLY and CDR2 is FYNNEI. The CDR3, as DNA: TGTGCCAGCAGTCCCTCGGAAGGCAGGGCGAGCTACGAGCAGTACTTC. This codes for CASSPSEGRASYEQYF.